A selection of T cell receptor beta chains follows, all from one sample in a study of blood T cell repertoires in COVID-19. Measured with immunoSEQ multiplex PCR; TCRdb has only the in-frame clones, and not every one. The sample has about 150,000 clones; 80% are singletons. Sequencing was performed on peripheral blood. These receptors all come from a woman aged 45-59 years with acute or convalescent COVID-19. The CDR3 runs from the conserved cysteine through the conserved F or W. The D gene is left open where the match is weak. Clone size, where shown, is once, few, many, or a class for clones that have expanded.

clone size: once
V gene: TRBV3-1/TRBV3-2
D gene: TRBD1
J gene: TRBJ1-1
CDR3 protein: CASSHNRGTEAFF
CDR3 DNA: TGTGCCAGCAGCCATAACAGGGGTACTGAAGCTTTCTTT

clone size: NA
V gene: TRBV5-1
D gene: NA
J gene: TRBJ1-2
CDR3 protein: CASSPGGMDYTF
CDR3 DNA: TGCGCCAGCAGCCCGGGTGGTATGGACTACACCTTC

clone size: NA
V gene: TRBV6-6
D gene: TRBD2
J gene: TRBJ2-1
CDR3 protein: CASSPRGQRGVPFSYNEQFF
CDR3 DNA: TGTGCCAGCAGTCCTCGGGGTCAGCGGGGGGTTCCCTTCTCCTACAATGAGCAGTTCTTC

clone size: NA
V gene: TRBV27
D gene: NA
J gene: TRBJ1-1
CDR3 protein: CASSLVRGNTEAFF
CDR3 DNA: TGTGCCAGCAGTTTGGTCAGGGGGAACACTGAAGCTTTCTTT

clone size: NA
V gene: TRBV7-3
D gene: NA
J gene: TRBJ2-3
CDR3 protein: CASSSRSGLTDTQYF
CDR3 DNA: TGTGCCAGCAGCTCTAGATCGGGGTTGACAGATACGCAGTATTTT

clone size: few
V gene: TRBV29-1
D gene: NA
J gene: TRBJ2-7
CDR3 protein: CSVEGAEGGEQYF
CDR3 DNA: TGCAGCGTTGAAGGTGCAGAGGGCGGCGAGCAGTACTTC

clone size: NA
V gene: TRBV7-9
D gene: NA
J gene: TRBJ1-3
CDR3 protein: CASRSQGGPGNTIYF
CDR3 DNA: TGTGCCAGCCGGAGCCAGGGAGGTCCTGGAAACACCATATATTTT

clone size: NA
V gene: TRBV5-5
D gene: NA
J gene: TRBJ1-2
CDR3 protein: CASSLEPHSYYGYTF
CDR3 DNA: TGTGCCAGCAGCTTGGAACCCCACAGCTACTATGGCTACACCTTC

clone size: NA
V gene: TRBV27
D gene: NA
J gene: TRBJ1-5
CDR3 protein: CASSWHSNQPQHF
CDR3 DNA: TGTGCCAGCAGCTGGCATAGCAATCAGCCCCAGCATTTT

clone size: once
V gene: TRBV7-9
D gene: NA
J gene: TRBJ1-4
CDR3 protein: CASSLVGGWEEKLFF
CDR3 DNA: TGTGCCAGCAGCTTAGTCGGGGGGTGGGAGGAAAAACTGTTTTTT

clone size: NA
V gene: TRBV19
D gene: TRBD2
J gene: TRBJ2-2
CDR3 protein: CASSPEAKRGGTGELFF
CDR3 DNA: TGTGCCAGTAGTCCCGAGGCCAAGCGGGGGGGCACCGGGGAGCTGTTTTTT

clone size: NA
V gene: TRBV11-3
D gene: TRBD2
J gene: TRBJ2-1
CDR3 protein: CASSLAAGGDAPSSYNEQFF
CDR3 DNA: TGTGCCAGCAGCTTAGCTGCCGGGGGGGACGCACCTAGCTCCTACAATGAGCAGTTCTTC

clone size: NA
V gene: TRBV6-4
D gene: NA
J gene: TRBJ1-1
CDR3 protein: CASREHMNTEAFF
CDR3 DNA: TGTGCCAGCAGGGAGCACATGAACACTGAAGCTTTCTTT

clone size: NA
V gene: TRBV19
D gene: NA
J gene: TRBJ1-5
CDR3 protein: CASSMGRVSNQPQHF
CDR3 DNA: TGTGCCAGTAGTATGGGCAGGGTAAGCAATCAGCCCCAGCATTTT

clone size: NA
V gene: TRBV2
D gene: NA
J gene: TRBJ1-5
CDR3 protein: CASSDRQYQPQHF
CDR3 DNA: TGTGCCAGCAGTGACAGGCAATATCAGCCCCAGCATTTT

clone size: NA
V gene: TRBV19
D gene: TRBD1
J gene: TRBJ1-2
CDR3 protein: CASSVWDREFRYGYTF
CDR3 DNA: TGTGCCAGTAGTGTCTGGGACAGGGAGTTTCGCTATGGCTACACCTTC

clone size: NA
V gene: TRBV7-2
D gene: TRBD1
J gene: TRBJ2-2
CDR3 protein: CASRQPGQGATGELFF
CDR3 DNA: TGTGCCAGCAGACAACCGGGACAGGGGGCGACCGGGGAGCTGTTTTTT

clone size: NA
V gene: TRBV18
D gene: NA
J gene: TRBJ2-1
CDR3 protein: CASSPEQRGGEQFF
CDR3 DNA: TGTGCCAGCTCACCAGAGCAAAGGGGAGGCGAGCAGTTCTTC

clone size: NA
V gene: TRBV5-5
D gene: NA
J gene: TRBJ1-1
CDR3 protein: CASSLGWEGTEAFF
CDR3 DNA: TGTGCCAGCAGCTTAGGCTGGGAGGGCACTGAAGCTTTCTTT

clone size: few
V gene: TRBV5-1
D gene: NA
J gene: TRBJ2-7
CDR3 protein: CASSLDSSSDEQYF
CDR3 DNA: TGCGCCAGCAGCTTGGATTCTAGCAGCGACGAGCAGTACTTC

clone size: NA
V gene: TRBV28
D gene: TRBD1
J gene: TRBJ1-5
CDR3 protein: CASSLNQGAESQPQHF
CDR3 DNA: TGTGCCAGCAGTTTAAATCAGGGGGCCGAGTCTCAGCCCCAGCATTTT

clone size: few
V gene: TRBV30
D gene: NA
J gene: TRBJ1-3
CDR3 protein: CAWSVTDSSGNTIYF
CDR3 DNA: TGTGCCTGGAGTGTGACAGACTCCTCTGGAAACACCATATATTTT

clone size: NA
V gene: TRBV10-1
D gene: NA
J gene: TRBJ1-1
CDR3 protein: CASTRGHPMNTEAFF
CDR3 DNA: TGCGCCAGCACCCGTGGACACCCTATGAACACTGAAGCTTTCTTT

clone size: NA
V gene: TRBV4-2
D gene: TRBD1
J gene: TRBJ2-7
CDR3 protein: CASSKGKGQGSYEQYF
CDR3 DNA: TGTGCCAGCAGCAAAGGGAAGGGACAGGGGTCCTACGAGCAGTACTTC

clone size: NA
V gene: TRBV12-3/TRBV12-4
D gene: TRBD1
J gene: TRBJ1-2
CDR3 protein: CASRAGTGLGYTF
CDR3 DNA: TGTGCCAGCAGGGCCGGGACAGGGCTTGGCTACACCTTC

clone size: once
V gene: TRBV7-9
D gene: NA
J gene: TRBJ1-4
CDR3 protein: CASSRQELNEKLFF
CDR3 DNA: TGTGCCAGCAGCAGACAGGAGCTAAATGAAAAACTGTTTTTT

clone size: NA
V gene: TRBV4-2
D gene: TRBD2
J gene: TRBJ2-1
CDR3 protein: CASSPFSGGAHEQFF
CDR3 DNA: TGTGCCAGCAGCCCCTTTAGCGGGGGGGCCCATGAGCAGTTCTTC

clone size: NA
V gene: TRBV7-2
D gene: NA
J gene: TRBJ1-2
CDR3 protein: CASSLGGGESYGYTF
CDR3 DNA: TGTGCCAGCAGCTTAGGAGGGGGGGAGAGCTATGGCTACACCTTC

clone size: NA
V gene: TRBV29-1
D gene: TRBD1
J gene: TRBJ1-5
CDR3 protein: CSVQQGYGNQPQHF
CDR3 DNA: TGCAGCGTCCAACAGGGGTACGGCAATCAGCCCCAGCATTTT

clone size: NA
V gene: TRBV2
D gene: NA
J gene: TRBJ1-5
CDR3 protein: CASNEKGLLTQPQHF
CDR3 DNA: TGTGCCAGCAATGAGAAGGGACTACTAACTCAGCCCCAGCATTTT

clone size: few
V gene: TRBV19
D gene: NA
J gene: TRBJ1-5
CDR3 protein: CASSISAGPQHF
CDR3 DNA: TGTGCCAGTAGTATCTCTGCCGGGCCCCAGCATTTT

clone size: NA
V gene: TRBV12-3/TRBV12-4
D gene: NA
J gene: TRBJ1-6
CDR3 protein: CASSLTVNSPLHF
CDR3 DNA: TGTGCCAGCAGTTTAACGGTGAATTCACCCCTCCACTTT